A selection of T cell receptor beta chains follows, all from one sample in a study of T cell changes during pregnancy in multiple sclerosis. This table comes from immunoSEQ multiplex PCR, and its TCRdb copy is limited to in-frame clones, with some not included. Of tens of thousands of clones in the sample, about 90% are singletons; the top ten hold 5.2%. The sample was peripheral blood, taken in the first trimester of pregnancy. The source is a female donor in good health, enrolled as a control in a pregnancy study. Each CDR3 is given with its conserved first and last residue. A D gene is named only where the DNA matches it firmly. Clone size is stated in some rows and not others, as once, few, many or a class when expanded.

D	V	J	size	CDR3	DNA
NA	TRBV7-9	TRBJ1-5	NA	CASSRGGSNQPQHF	TGTGCCAGCAGCCGTGGAGGGAGCAATCAGCCCCAGCATTTT
NA	TRBV7-7	TRBJ2-5	NA	CASSTNGAGETQYF	TGTGCTAGCAGTACCAATGGGGCCGGAGAGACCCAGTACTTC
TRBD2	TRBV4-1	TRBJ2-7	once	CASSPPHLLAGVEQYF	TGCGCCAGCAGCCCCCCCCATCTACTAGCGGGAGTCGAGCAGTACTTC
NA	TRBV27	TRBJ1-1	once	CASSNMNTEAFF	TGTGCCAGCAGTAACATGAACACTGAAGCTTTCTTT
TRBD1	TRBV4-3	TRBJ1-2	NA	CASSPGQGFGYTF	TGCGCCAGCAGCCCGGGACAGGGGTTTGGCTACACCTTC
NA	TRBV10-1	TRBJ2-2	NA	CASSESYGSTGELFF	TGCGCCAGCAGTGAGTCTTACGGGAGTACCGGGGAGCTGTTTTTT
NA	TRBV19	TRBJ1-2	NA	CASSSLLGRSYGYTF	TGTGCCAGTAGTTCCCTTCTGGGGCGGTCTTATGGCTACACCTTC
TRBD2	TRBV11-2	TRBJ2-1	NA	CASSSALAGGGNEQFF	TGTGCCAGCAGCTCCGCTCTAGCGGGGGGTGGAAATGAGCAGTTCTTC
TRBD2	TRBV7-3	TRBJ2-5	NA	CASSLSGVFETQYF	TGTGCCAGCAGTCTGAGCGGGGTATTTGAGACCCAGTACTTC
NA	TRBV7-9	TRBJ2-2	NA	CASSGDGTGELFF	TGTGCCAGCTCCGGGGATGGTACCGGGGAGCTGTTTTTT
NA	TRBV18	TRBJ1-6	NA	CASSPSNSRVGGSPLHF	TGTGCCAGCTCACCTAGCAACAGCAGGGTTGGAGGGTCACCCCTCCACTTT
TRBD1	TRBV7-9	TRBJ1-4	NA	CASSSRTGPSTNEKLFF	TGTGCCAGCAGCTCCCGGACAGGGCCGTCTACTAATGAAAAACTGTTTTTT
NA	TRBV6-1	TRBJ2-6	NA	CASSASSSGANVLTF	TGTGCCAGCAGTGCCAGTTCCTCTGGGGCCAACGTCCTGACTTTC
NA	TRBV9	TRBJ1-1	NA	CASSGGNVASEAFF	TGTGCCAGCAGCGGCGGCAACGTGGCTAGTGAAGCTTTCTTT
NA	TRBV5-4	TRBJ2-4	NA	CASSLGAPRVGDIQYF	TGTGCCAGCAGCTTGGGGGCGCCCCGGGTAGGGGACATTCAGTACTTC
TRBD2	TRBV10-3	TRBJ2-7	NA	CAIRGGYEQYF	TGTGCCATCAGGGGGGGGTACGAGCAGTACTTC
TRBD2	TRBV10-1	TRBJ2-3	NA	CASSGTSRDTQYF	TGCGCCAGCAGTGGGACTAGCCGGGATACGCAGTATTTT
NA	TRBV6-6	TRBJ2-2	NA	CASSDTYTGELFF	TGTGCCAGCAGCGATACTTACACCGGGGAGCTGTTTTTT
NA	TRBV18	TRBJ1-6	NA	CASSPGPTGNSPLHF	TGTGCCAGCTCACCAGGCCCCACGGGTAATTCACCCCTCCACTTT
NA	TRBV7-9	TRBJ1-1	NA	CASSPRVNTEAFF	TGTGCCAGCAGCCCCCGGGTGAACACTGAAGCTTTCTTT
NA	TRBV4-1	TRBJ2-3	NA	CASSQDGGGSSVSRDTQYF	TGCGCCAGCAGCCAAGATGGTGGTGGGTCTAGCGTATCCCGCGATACGCAGTATTTT
NA	TRBV6-4	TRBJ1-6	NA	CASRGTAGSNSPLHF	TGTGCCAGCAGGGGGACGGCGGGGTCTAATTCACCCCTCCACTTT
NA	TRBV7-2	TRBJ1-5	NA	CASSLVGGRNGNQPQHF	TGTGCCAGCAGCTTAGTTGGAGGGAGGAATGGCAATCAGCCCCAGCATTTT
TRBD1	TRBV13	TRBJ2-7	many	CASSSRTGNSYEQYF	TGTGCCAGCAGCTCCCGGACAGGGAATTCCTACGAGCAGTACTTC
NA	TRBV6-4	TRBJ2-1	NA	CASSVSTRRSYNEQFF	TGTGCCAGCAGTGTATCTACTAGGCGCTCCTACAATGAGCAGTTCTTC
TRBD2	TRBV6-1	TRBJ2-5	NA	CASSEAAGGPETQYF	TGTGCCAGCAGTGAAGCGGCGGGGGGGCCAGAGACCCAGTACTTC
TRBD2	TRBV6-4	TRBJ2-2	NA	CASSSSGETGELFF	TGTGCCAGCAGCTCTAGCGGAGAGACCGGGGAGCTGTTTTTT
NA	TRBV19	TRBJ1-2	NA	CASSPRAGSYGYTF	TGTGCCAGTAGCCCCCGCGCAGGCTCCTATGGCTACACCTTC
NA	TRBV9	TRBJ2-7	NA	CASSVRPASEQYF	TGTGCCAGCAGCGTAAGGCCAGCGTCGGAGCAGTACTTC
NA	TRBV11-2	TRBJ1-1	once	CASSLDSGGFAPEAFF	TGTGCCAGCAGCTTAGATAGCGGGGGGTTCGCCCCTGAAGCTTTCTTT
NA	TRBV10-3	TRBJ1-1	NA	CATSPIENTEAFF	TGTGCCACCAGCCCGATAGAGAACACTGAAGCTTTCTTT
TRBD2	TRBV6-4	TRBJ2-3	NA	CASSSSGATSTDTQYF	TGTGCCAGCAGTTCCAGCGGGGCCACTAGCACAGATACGCAGTATTTT
NA	TRBV19	TRBJ1-3	NA	CASSIDGVSGNTIYF	TGTGCCAGTAGTATAGACGGGGTATCTGGAAACACCATATATTTT
NA	TRBV18	TRBJ2-3	NA	CASSPRTASTDTQYF	TGTGCCAGCTCACCGAGGACAGCTAGCACAGATACGCAGTATTTT
TRBD2	TRBV11-2	TRBJ2-1	NA	CASSYGTSGGFF	TGTGCCAGCAGCTACGGGACTAGCGGGGGTTTCTTC
TRBD2	TRBV7-8	TRBJ2-2	NA	CASSLGLTNTGELFF	TGTGCCAGCAGCTTGGGACTAACCAACACCGGGGAGCTGTTTTTT
TRBD1	TRBV18	TRBJ1-1	NA	CASSPTGVLAMNTEAFF	TGTGCCAGCTCACCAACAGGGGTGCTCGCAATGAACACTGAAGCTTTCTTT
NA	TRBV6-6	TRBJ1-5	NA	CASTQGSTDPQHF	TGTGCCAGCACTCAGGGGTCGACAGACCCCCAGCATTTT
TRBD2	TRBV11-2	TRBJ2-7	NA	CASSAAGTSVDEQYF	TGTGCCAGCAGCGCTGCCGGGACTAGCGTTGACGAGCAGTACTTC
NA	TRBV5-4	TRBJ1-6	once	CASSLDGRENSPLHF	TGTGCCAGCAGCTTGGACGGGAGAGAAAATTCACCCCTCCACTTT
TRBD2	TRBV11-2	TRBJ2-2	NA	CASSSGGLAGRPGELFF	TGTGCCAGCAGCTCGGGTGGGCTAGCGGGAAGGCCCGGGGAGCTGTTTTTT